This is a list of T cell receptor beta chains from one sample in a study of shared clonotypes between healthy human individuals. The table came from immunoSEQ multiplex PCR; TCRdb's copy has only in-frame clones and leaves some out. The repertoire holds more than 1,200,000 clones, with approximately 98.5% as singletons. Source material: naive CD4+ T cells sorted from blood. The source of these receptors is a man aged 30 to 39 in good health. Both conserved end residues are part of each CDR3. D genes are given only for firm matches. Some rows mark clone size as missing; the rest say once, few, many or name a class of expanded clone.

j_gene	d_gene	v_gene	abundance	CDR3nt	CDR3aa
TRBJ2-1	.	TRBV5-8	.	TGTGCCAGCAGCTTGCGTGGAGGGTCGTACAATGAGCAGTTCTTC	CASSLRGGSYNEQFF
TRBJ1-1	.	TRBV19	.	TGTGCCAGTAGTAGGGGCAGCTCAAACACTGAAGCTTTCTTT	CASSRGSSNTEAFF
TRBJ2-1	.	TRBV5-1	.	TGCGCCAGCAGCCGGGGGACAGACTACAATGAGCAGTTCTTC	CASSRGTDYNEQFF
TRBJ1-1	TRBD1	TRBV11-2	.	TGTGCCAGCAGTTCCGGGACAGGAGGGAACACTGAAGCTTTCTTT	CASSSGTGGNTEAFF
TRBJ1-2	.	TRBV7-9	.	TGTGCCAGCAGCTTGGGCGGGTCCTATGGCTACACCTTC	CASSLGGSYGYTF
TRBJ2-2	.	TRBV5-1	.	TGCGCCAGCAGCTTGGGGGGTAGTAGCCTCACCGGGGAGCTGTTTTTT	CASSLGGSSLTGELFF
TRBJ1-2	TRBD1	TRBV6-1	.	TGTGCCAGCAAAACAGGGGGCTACTATGGCTACACCTTC	CASKTGGYYGYTF
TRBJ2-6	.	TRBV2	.	TGTGCCAGCGAGGGCAGTGGGGCCAACGTCCTGACTTTC	CASEGSGANVLTF
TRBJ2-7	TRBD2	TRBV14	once	TGTGCCAGCAGCCATAGCGGGAGCGGAGGCGAGCAGTACTTC	CASSHSGSGGEQYF
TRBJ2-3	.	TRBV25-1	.	TGTGCCAGCGCATCGTCCCTCGCCTCGCAGTATTTT	CASASSLASQYF
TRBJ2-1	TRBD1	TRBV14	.	TGTGCCAGCAGCCATCAGGGGGCCCACAATGAGCAGTTCTTC	CASSHQGAHNEQFF
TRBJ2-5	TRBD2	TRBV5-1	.	TGCGCCAGCAGCTTTCGCCGGCGGGGGGAACAAGAGACCCAGTACTTC	CASSFRRRGEQETQYF
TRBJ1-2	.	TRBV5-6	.	TGTGCCAGCAGCTTGAGCAGGTTCTTGAATGGCTACACCTTC	CASSLSRFLNGYTF
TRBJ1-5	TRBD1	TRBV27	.	TGTGCCAGCAGTTTATTTGGGGACAGGGCTGAGCAGCCCCAGCATTTT	CASSLFGDRAEQPQHF
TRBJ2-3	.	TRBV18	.	TGTGCCAGCTCACCACCCCCCTCGACAGGTCACACAGATACGCAGTATTTT	CASSPPPSTGHTDTQYF
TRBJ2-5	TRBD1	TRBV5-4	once	TGTGCCAGCAGCAACCGGGACAGGGGGTGGCAAGAGACCCAGTACTTC	CASSNRDRGWQETQYF
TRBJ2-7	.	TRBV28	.	TGTGCCAGCAGTCAGGTCCCGCGGCAGTACTTC	CASSQVPRQYF
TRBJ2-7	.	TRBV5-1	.	TGCGCCAGCAGCTTGGTGAGCTCCTACGAGCAGTACTTC	CASSLVSSYEQYF
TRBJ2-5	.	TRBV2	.	TGTGCCAGCAGGATCTGGGACCGCCCTAAAGGAGAGACCCAGTACTTC	CASRIWDRPKGETQYF
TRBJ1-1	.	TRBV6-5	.	TGTGCCAGCAGCAACAGGGATAACACTGAAGCTTTCTTT	CASSNRDNTEAFF
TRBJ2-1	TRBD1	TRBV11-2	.	TGTGCCAGCAGCGTAACAGGGGGCTCCTACAATGAGCAGTTCTTC	CASSVTGGSYNEQFF
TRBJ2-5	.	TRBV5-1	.	TGCGCCAGCAGCTTACTGCCCCCGGGACAAGAGGAGACCCAGTACTTC	CASSLLPPGQEETQYF
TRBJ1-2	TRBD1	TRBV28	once	TGTGCCAGCAGTTTCGGGTGGCAGGGGGCCAACCGAAACTATGGCTACACCTTC	CASSFGWQGANRNYGYTF
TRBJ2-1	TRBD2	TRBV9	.	TGTGCCAGTTCTTGGACTAGCGGGAGGGCCGCGTTGTACAATGAGCAGTTCTTC	CASSWTSGRAALYNEQFF
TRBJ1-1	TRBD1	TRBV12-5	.	TGTGCTAGTGGTTTGGCCCTCTCACAGGGGGGGAACACTGAAGCTTTCTTT	CASGLALSQGGNTEAFF
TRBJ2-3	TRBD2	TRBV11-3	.	TGTGCCAGCAGCAAGGGACTAGCGGGAGTTACGCAGTATTTT	CASSKGLAGVTQYF
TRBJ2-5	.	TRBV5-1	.	TGCGCCAGCAGTCTGGTAGGGGGTAGGGAGACCCAGTACTTC	CASSLVGGRETQYF